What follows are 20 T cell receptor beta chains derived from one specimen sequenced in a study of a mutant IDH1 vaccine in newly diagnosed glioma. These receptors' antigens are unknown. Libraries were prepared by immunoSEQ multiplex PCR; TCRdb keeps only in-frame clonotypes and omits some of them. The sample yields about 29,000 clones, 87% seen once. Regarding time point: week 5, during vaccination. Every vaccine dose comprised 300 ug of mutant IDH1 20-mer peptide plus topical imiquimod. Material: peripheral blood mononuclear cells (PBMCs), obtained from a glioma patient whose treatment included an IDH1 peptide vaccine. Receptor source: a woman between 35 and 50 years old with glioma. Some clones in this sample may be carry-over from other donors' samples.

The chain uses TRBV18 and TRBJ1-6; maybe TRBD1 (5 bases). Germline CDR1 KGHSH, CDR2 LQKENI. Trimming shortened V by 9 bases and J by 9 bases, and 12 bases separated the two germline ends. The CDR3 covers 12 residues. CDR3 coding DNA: TGTGCCAGAAGACAGTATGGTTCACCCCTCCACTTT. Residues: CARRQYGSPLHF.

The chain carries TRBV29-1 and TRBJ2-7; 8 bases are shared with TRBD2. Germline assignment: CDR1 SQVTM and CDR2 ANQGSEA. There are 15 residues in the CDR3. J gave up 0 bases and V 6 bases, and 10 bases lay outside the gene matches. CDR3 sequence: CSVARPTSGSYEQYF. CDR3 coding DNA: TGCAGCGTGGCGCGGCCTACTAGCGGCTCCTACGAGCAGTACTTC.

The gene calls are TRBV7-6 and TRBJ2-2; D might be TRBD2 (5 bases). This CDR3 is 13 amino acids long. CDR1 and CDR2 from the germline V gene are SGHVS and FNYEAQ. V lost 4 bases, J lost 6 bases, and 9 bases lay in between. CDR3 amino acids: CASSSGSAGELFF. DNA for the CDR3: TGTGCCAGCAGCTCGGGATCCGCCGGGGAGCTGTTTTTT.

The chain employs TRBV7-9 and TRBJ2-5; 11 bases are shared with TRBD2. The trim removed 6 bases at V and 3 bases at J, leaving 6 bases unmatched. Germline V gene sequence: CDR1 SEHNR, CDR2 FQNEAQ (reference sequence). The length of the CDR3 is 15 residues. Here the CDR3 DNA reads TGTGCCAGCAGACCCCCGGGACTAGCGGAAGAGACCCAGTACTTC. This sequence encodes CASRPPGLAEETQYF.

The DNA for the CDR3 is TGTGCCAGCAGCTTGAAAGCGGGGCACACAGATACGCAGTATTTT. Amino acid sequence: CASSLKAGHTDTQYF. The rearrangement links TRBV7-3 to TRBJ2-3, with 7 bases lining up with TRBD2. The CDR3 loop spans 15 amino acids. J lost 2 bases, V lost 3 bases, and 5 bases had no gene match. Germline lookup yields CDR1 SGHTA and CDR2 FQGTGA.

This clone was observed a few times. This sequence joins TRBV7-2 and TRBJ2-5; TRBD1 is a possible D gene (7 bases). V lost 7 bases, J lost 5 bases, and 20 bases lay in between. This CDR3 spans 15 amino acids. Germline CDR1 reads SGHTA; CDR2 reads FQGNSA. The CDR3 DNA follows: TGTGCCAGCACCCAGGGGGGAGCTAGGGTGGAGACCCAGTACTTC. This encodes CASTQGGARVETQYF.

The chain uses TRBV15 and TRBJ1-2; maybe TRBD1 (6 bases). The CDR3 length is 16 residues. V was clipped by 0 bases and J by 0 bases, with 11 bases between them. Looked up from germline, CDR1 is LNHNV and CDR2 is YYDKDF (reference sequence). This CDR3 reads CATSRDLGAANYGYTF. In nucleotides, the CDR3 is TGTGCCACCAGCAGAGATTTGGGGGCGGCTAACTATGGCTACACCTTC.

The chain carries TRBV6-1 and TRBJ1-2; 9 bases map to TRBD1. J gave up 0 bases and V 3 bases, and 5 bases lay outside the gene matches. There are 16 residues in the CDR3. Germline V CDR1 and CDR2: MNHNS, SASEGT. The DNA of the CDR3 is TGTGCCAGCAGTGACGGGACAGGGCGGACTAACTATGGCTACACCTTC. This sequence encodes CASSDGTGRTNYGYTF.

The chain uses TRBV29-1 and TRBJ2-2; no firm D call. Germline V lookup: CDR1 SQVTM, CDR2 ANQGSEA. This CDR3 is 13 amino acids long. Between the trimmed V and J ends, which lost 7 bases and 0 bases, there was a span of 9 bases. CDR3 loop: CSAGSTNTGELFF. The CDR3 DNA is TGCAGCGCCGGCTCCACGAACACCGGGGAGCTGTTTTTT.

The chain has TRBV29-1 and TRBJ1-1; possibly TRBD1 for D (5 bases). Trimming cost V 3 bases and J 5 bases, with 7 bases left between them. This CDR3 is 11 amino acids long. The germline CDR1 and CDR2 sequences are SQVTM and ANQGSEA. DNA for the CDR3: TGCAGCGTTGACGAGGGGACTGAAGCTTTCTTT. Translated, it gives CSVDEGTEAFF.

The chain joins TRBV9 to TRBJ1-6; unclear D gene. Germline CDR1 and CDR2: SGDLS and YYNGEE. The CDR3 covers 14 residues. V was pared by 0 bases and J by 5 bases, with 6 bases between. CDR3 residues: CASSVVADNSPLHF. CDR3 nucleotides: TGTGCCAGCAGCGTAGTGGCTGATAATTCACCCCTCCACTTT. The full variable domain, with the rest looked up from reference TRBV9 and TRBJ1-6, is DSGVTQTPKHLITATGQRVTLRCSPRSGDLSVYWYQQSLDQGLQFLIQYYNGEERAKGNILERFSAQQFPDLHSELNLSSLELGDSALYFCASSVVADNSPLHFGNGTRLTVT.

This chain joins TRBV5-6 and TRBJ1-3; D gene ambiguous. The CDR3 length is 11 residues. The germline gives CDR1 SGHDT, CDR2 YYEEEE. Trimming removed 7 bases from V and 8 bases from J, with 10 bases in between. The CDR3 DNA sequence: TGTGCCAGCCATCTCGGGGACACCATATATTTT. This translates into CASHLGDTIYF.

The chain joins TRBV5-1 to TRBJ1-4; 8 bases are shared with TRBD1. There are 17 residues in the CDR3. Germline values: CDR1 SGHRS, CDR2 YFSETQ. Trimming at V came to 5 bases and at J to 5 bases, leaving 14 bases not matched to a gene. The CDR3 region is CASSPIRGPTSNEKLFF. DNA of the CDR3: TGCGCCAGCAGTCCCATCAGGGGGCCTACTAGCAATGAAAAACTGTTTTTT.

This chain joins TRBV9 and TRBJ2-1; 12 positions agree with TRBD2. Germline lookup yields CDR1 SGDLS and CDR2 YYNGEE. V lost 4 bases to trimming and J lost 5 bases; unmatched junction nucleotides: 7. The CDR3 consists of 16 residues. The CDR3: CASSLPLAGGDNEQFF. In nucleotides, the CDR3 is TGTGCCAGCAGCCTTCCCCTAGCGGGAGGGGACAATGAGCAGTTCTTC.

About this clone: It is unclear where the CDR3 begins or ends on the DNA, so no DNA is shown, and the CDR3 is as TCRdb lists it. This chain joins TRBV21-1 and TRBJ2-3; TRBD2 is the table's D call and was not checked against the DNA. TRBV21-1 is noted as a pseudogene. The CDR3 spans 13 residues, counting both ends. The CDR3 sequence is CASSGVAPGTQYF.

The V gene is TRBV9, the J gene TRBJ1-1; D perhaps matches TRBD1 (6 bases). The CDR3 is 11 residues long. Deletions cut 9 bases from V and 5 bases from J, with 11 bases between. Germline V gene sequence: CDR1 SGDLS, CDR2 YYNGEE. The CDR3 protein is CATGGLTEAFF. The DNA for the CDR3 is TGTGCCACGGGGGGCCTAACTGAAGCTTTCTTT.

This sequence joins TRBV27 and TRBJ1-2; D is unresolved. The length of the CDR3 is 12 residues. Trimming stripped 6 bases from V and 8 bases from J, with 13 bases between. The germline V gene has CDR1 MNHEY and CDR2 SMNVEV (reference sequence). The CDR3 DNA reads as TGTGCCAGCAGGGGCGGGGTTCGGGGCTACACCTTC. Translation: CASRGGVRGYTF.

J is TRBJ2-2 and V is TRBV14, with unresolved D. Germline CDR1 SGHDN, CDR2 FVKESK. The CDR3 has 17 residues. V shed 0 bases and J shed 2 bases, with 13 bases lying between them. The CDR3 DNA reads TGTGCCAGCAGCCAAGATTTTCGGTTCACCAACACCGGGGAGCTGTTTTTT. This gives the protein CASSQDFRFTNTGELFF.

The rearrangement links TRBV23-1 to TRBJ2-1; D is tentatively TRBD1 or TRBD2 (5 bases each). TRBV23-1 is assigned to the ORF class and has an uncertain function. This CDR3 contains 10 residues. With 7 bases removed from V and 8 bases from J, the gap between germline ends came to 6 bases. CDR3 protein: CASMGDEQFF. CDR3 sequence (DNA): TGCGCCAGCATGGGGGATGAGCAGTTCTTC.

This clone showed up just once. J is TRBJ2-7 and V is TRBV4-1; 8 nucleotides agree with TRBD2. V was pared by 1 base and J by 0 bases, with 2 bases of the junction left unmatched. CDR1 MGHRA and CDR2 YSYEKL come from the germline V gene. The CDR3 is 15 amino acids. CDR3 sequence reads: CASSQGLASSYEQYF. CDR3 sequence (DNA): TGCGCCAGCAGCCAAGGACTAGCGAGCTCCTACGAGCAGTACTTC.